This TCR delta chain was sequenced during a study of gamma-delta T cells after stem cell transplantation. This clone is judged large. Different DNA sequences within this sample yield the same CDR3. Germline CDR1 and CDR2: GEAIGNYY and EKD. Unmatched junction bases numbered 15, after V lost 2 bases and J lost 4 bases. CDR3 size: 18 residues. TCRdb re-called the RT-PCR reads through CATT. The sample shows about 3,000 delta-chain clones, 3.5% to 5% of them seen only once. The sequence was obtained from a human donor. It is not recorded whose cells these are; they may come from a transplant donor. The chain employs TRDV2 and TRDJ1; 10 bases map to TRDD3. Specimen: gamma-delta T cells. The chain's CDR3 is CACDIIPGGIRKDDKLIF. The CDR3 DNA sequence: TGTGCCTGTGACATCATTCCGGGGGGGATACGAAAGGACGATAAACTCATCTTT.